The rows below give T cell receptor beta chains drawn from one sample of a study of T cell clones after liver transplantation. Clones were sequenced by immunoSEQ multiplex PCR, and TCRdb holds only the in-frame ones, with some missing. Of 70,000 or so clones listed, 92% are singletons. Sample: CD4+ T cells from blood, taken less than 27 months after liver transplant. These receptors were taken from a human patient who received a liver transplant. Some T cells may arise from the graft donor. Each CDR3 is given with its conserved first and last residue. The D gene is left open where the match is weak. Clone size is stated in some rows and not others, as once, few, many or a class when expanded.

v_call	clone_size	d_call	j_call	cdr3_aa	cdr3_nt
TRBV28	-	-	TRBJ2-5	CASSSLGTLVETQYF	TGTGCCAGCAGTTCTCTCGGGACGCTGGTGGAGACCCAGTACTTC
TRBV19	-	TRBD2	TRBJ2-1	CASSIGHGGNEQFF	TGTGCCAGTAGTATAGGACACGGGGGGAATGAGCAGTTCTTC
TRBV5-1	-	-	TRBJ2-1	CASSPGSSDEQFF	TGCGCCAGCAGCCCCGGGAGTAGCGATGAGCAGTTCTTC
TRBV5-1	-	-	TRBJ1-1	CASSGGVLGTEAFF	TGCGCCAGCAGTGGAGGGGTGTTGGGGACTGAAGCTTTCTTT
TRBV2	-	TRBD2	TRBJ2-5	CASHGRAQETQYF	TGTGCCAGCCACGGGAGGGCTCAAGAGACCCAGTACTTC
TRBV19	-	-	TRBJ1-4	CASSTFSPGTETGKLFF	TGTGCCAGTAGTACATTTTCACCCGGGACCGAGACCGGGAAACTGTTTTTT
TRBV11-2	-	TRBD2	TRBJ2-7	CASSLVGLAGAQYEQYF	TGTGCCAGCAGCTTAGTAGGCCTAGCGGGAGCTCAATACGAGCAGTACTTC
TRBV6-1	-	-	TRBJ2-7	CASSAPSAGQYYEQYF	TGTGCCAGCAGTGCTCCATCGGCAGGGCAATACTACGAGCAGTACTTC
TRBV2	once	TRBD1	TRBJ2-5	CASSDRTGRREVQYF	TGTGCCAGCAGTGACCGGACAGGGCGGAGAGAGGTCCAGTACTTC
TRBV9	once	-	TRBJ2-2	CASSVATGVGELFF	TGTGCCAGCAGCGTAGCAACGGGAGTTGGGGAGCTGTTTTTT
TRBV7-2	-	TRBD1	TRBJ1-1	CASSPDRGGAEAFF	TGTGCCAGCAGCCCAGACAGGGGAGGAGCTGAAGCTTTCTTT
TRBV6-1	-	-	TRBJ2-7	CASSELHSQSYEQYF	TGTGCCAGCAGTGAACTGCACAGCCAGTCCTACGAGCAGTACTTC
TRBV7-9	-	-	TRBJ2-7	CASSFPPGVAGNEQYF	TGTGCCAGCAGCTTCCCACCGGGGGTAGCTGGGAACGAGCAGTACTTC